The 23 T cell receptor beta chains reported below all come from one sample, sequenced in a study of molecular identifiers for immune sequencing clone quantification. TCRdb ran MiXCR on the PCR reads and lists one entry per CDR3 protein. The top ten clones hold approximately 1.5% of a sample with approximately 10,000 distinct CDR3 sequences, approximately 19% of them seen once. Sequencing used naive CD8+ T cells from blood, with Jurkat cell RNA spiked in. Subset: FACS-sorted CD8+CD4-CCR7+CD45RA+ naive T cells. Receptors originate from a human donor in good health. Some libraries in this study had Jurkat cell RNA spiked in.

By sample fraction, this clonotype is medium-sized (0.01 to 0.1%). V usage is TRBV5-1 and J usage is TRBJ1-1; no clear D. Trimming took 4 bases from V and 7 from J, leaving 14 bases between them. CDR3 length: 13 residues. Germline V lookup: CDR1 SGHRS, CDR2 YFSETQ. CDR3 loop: CASSKFPANEAFF. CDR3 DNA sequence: TGCGCCAGCAGCAAATTCCCCGCCAATGAAGCTTTCTTT.

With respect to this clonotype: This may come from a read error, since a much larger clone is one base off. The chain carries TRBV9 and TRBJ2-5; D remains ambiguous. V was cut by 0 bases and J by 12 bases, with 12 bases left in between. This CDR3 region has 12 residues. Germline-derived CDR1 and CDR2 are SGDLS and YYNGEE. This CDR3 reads CASSVAQAGKYF. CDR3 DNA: TGTGCCAGCAGCGTAGCTCAGGCAGGAAAGTACTTC.

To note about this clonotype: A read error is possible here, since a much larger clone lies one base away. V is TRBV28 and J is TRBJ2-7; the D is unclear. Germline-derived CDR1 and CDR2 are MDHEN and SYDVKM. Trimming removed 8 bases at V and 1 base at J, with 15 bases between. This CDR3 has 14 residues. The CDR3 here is CASGRPGPSYEQYF. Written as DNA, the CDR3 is TGTGCCAGCGGTCGCCCTGGGCCGTCCTACGAGCAGTACTTC.

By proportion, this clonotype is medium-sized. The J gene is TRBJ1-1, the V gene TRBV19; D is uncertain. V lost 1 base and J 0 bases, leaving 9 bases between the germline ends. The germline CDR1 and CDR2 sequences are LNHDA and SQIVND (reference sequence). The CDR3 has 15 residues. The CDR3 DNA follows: TGTGCCAGTAGTATAGTGCCAGGAATGAACACTGAAGCTTTCTTT. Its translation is CASSIVPGMNTEAFF.

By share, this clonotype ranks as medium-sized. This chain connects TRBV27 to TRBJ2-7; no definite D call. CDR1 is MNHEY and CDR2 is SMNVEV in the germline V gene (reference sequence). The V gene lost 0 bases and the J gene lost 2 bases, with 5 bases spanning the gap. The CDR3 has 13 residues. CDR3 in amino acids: CASSLSEAYEQYF. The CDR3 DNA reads TGTGCCAGCAGTTTATCCGAGGCCTACGAGCAGTACTTC.

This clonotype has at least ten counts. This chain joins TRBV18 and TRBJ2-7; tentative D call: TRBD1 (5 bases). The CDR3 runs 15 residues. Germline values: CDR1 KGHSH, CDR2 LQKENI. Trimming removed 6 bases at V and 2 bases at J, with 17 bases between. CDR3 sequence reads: CASSPETVSTYEQYF. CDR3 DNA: TGTGCCAGCTCTCCAGAGACAGTTTCGACCTACGAGCAGTACTTC. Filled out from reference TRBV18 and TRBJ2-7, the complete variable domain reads NAGVMQNPRHLVRRRGQEARLRCSPMKGHSHVYWYRQLPEEGLKFMVYLQKENIIDESGMPKERFSAEFPKEGPSILRIQQVVRGDSAAYFCASSPETVSTYEQYFGPGTRLTVT.

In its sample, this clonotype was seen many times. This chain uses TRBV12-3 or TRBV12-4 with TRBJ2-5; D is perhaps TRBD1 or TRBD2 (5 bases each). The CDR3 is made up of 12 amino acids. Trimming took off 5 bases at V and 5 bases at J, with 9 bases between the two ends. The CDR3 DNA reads TGTGCCAGCAGTAGGGGAGCGGAGACCCAGTACTTC. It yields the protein CASSRGAETQYF.

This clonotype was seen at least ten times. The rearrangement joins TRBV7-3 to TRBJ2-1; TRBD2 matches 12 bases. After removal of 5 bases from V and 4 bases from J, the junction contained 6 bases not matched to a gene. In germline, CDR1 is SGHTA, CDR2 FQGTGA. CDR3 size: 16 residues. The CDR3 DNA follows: TGTGCCAGCAGCAAAGAACTAGCGGGAGGTTACAATGAGCAGTTCTTC. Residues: CASSKELAGGYNEQFF.

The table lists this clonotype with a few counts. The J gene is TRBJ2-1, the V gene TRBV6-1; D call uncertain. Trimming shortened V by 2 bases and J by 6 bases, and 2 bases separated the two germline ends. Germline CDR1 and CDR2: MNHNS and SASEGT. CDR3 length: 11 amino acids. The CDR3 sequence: CASSEFNEQFF. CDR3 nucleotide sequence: TGTGCCAGCAGTGAATTCAATGAGCAGTTCTTC.

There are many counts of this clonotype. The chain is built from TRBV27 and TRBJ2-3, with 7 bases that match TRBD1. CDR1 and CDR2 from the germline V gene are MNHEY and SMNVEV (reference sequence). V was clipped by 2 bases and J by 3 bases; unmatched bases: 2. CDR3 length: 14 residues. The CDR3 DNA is TGTGCCAGCAGTTTAGACAGGGTAACAGATACGCAGTATTTT. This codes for CASSLDRVTDTQYF.

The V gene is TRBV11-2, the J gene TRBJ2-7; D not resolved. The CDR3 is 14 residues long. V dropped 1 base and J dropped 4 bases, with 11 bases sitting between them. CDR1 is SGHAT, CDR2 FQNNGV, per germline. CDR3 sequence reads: CASSLVVYGYEQYF. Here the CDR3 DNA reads TGTGCCAGCAGCTTAGTAGTTTACGGTTACGAGCAGTACTTC.

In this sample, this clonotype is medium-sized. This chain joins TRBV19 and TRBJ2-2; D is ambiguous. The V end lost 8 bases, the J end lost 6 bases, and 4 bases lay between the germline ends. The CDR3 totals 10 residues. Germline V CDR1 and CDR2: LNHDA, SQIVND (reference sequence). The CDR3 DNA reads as TGTGCCAGTTGGTCCGGGGAGCTGTTTTTT. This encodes CASWSGELFF.

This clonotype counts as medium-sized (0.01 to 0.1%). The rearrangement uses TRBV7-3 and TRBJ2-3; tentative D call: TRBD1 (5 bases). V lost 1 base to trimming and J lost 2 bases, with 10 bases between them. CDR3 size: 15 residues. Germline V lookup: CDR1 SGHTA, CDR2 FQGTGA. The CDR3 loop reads CASSLRGRSTDTQYF. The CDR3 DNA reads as TGTGCCAGCAGCTTAAGGGGCCGCTCCACAGATACGCAGTATTTT.

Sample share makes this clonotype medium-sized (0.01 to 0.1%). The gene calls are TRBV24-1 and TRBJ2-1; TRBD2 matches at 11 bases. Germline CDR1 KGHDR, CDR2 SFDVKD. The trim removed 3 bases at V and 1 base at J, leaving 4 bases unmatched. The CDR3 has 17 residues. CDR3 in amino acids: CATSDQRLAGSYNEQFF. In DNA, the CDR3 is TGTGCCACCAGTGATCAGAGACTAGCGGGGTCCTACAATGAGCAGTTCTTC.

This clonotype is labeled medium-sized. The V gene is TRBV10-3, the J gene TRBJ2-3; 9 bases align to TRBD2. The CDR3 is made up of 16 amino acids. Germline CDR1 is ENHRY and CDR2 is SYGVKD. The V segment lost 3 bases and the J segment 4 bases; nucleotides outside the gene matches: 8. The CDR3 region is CAISDGGGRASDTQYF. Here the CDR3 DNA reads TGTGCCATCAGTGACGGAGGCGGGAGGGCCTCAGATACGCAGTATTTT.

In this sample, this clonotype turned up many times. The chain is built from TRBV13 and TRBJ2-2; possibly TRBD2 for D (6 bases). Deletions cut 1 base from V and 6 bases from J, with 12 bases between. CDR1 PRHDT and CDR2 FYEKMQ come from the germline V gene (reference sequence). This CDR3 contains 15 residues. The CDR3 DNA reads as TGTGCCAGCAGCTTAGAGGCGGGGATGGCCGGGGAGCTGTTTTTT. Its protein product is CASSLEAGMAGELFF.

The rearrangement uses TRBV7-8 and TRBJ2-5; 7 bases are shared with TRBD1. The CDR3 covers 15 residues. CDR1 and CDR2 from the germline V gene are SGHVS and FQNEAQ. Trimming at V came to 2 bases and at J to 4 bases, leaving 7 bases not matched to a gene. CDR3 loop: CASSLPQGNGETQYF. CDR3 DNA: TGTGCCAGCAGCTTACCACAGGGGAATGGAGAGACCCAGTACTTC.

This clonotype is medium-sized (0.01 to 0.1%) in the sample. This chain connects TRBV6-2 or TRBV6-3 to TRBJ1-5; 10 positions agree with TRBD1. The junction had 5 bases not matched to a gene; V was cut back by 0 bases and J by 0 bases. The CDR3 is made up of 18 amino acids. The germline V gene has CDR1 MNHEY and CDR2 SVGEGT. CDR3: CASSYSTGGIISNQPQHF. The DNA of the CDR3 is TGTGCCAGCAGTTACTCGACAGGGGGCATAATTAGCAATCAGCCCCAGCATTTT.

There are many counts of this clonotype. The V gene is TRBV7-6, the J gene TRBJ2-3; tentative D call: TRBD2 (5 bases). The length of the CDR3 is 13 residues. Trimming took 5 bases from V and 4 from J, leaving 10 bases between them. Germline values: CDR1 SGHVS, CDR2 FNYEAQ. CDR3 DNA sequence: TGTGCCAGCAGCGGAGGTGGGTCAGATACGCAGTATTTT. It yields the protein CASSGGGSDTQYF.

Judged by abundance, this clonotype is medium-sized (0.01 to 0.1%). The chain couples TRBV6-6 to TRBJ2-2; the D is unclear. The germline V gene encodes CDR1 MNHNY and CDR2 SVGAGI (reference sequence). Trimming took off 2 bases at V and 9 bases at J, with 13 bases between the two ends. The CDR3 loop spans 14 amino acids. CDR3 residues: CASSYLDSIRELFF. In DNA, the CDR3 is TGTGCCAGCAGTTACCTAGACTCCATCCGGGAGCTGTTTTTT.

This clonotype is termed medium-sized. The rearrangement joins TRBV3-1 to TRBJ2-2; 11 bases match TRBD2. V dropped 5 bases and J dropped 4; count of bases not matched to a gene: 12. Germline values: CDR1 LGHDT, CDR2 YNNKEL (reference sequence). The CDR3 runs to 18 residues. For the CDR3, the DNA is TGTGCCAGCAGCGCTACAACCGGGACTAGCGGCGCCACCGGGGAGCTGTTTTTT. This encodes CASSATTGTSGATGELFF.

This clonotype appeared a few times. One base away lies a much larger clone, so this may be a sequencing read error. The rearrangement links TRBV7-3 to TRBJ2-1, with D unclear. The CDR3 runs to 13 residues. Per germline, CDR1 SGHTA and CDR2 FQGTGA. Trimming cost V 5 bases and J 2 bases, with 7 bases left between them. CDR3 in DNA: TGTGCCAGCAGCAGCAGCCCCTACAATGAGCAGTTCTTC. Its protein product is CASSSSPYNEQFF.

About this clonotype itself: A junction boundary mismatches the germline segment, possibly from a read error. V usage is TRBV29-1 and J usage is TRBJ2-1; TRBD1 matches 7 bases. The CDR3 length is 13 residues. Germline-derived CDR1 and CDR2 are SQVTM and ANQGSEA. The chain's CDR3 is CSVRGGKYNGQFF. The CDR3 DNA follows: TGCAGCGTTCGAGGGGGCAAGTACAATGGGCAGTTCTTC.